This TCR beta chain was sequenced for a study of blood T cell repertoires in COVID-19. Trimming removed 5 bases at V and 3 bases at J, with 20 bases between. CDR3 length: 16 residues. Per germline, CDR1 SGHRS and CDR2 YFSETQ. Clones were read by immunoSEQ multiplex PCR, and TCRdb kept only the in-frame ones, dropping some. Among more than 110,000 clones listed, approximately 81% were seen once. The J gene is TRBJ1-1, the V gene TRBV5-1; tentatively, D is TRBD1 (5 bases). Sequenced: PBMCs or T cells enriched from blood (not recorded which). The receptor was isolated from a man aged 40-49 years with acute COVID-19. CDR3 nucleotides: TGCGCCAGCAGTTCTCGGGCAGGGAAATTTGACACTGAAGCTTTCTTT. Amino acid sequence: CASSSRAGKFDTEAFF.